Below are 16 T cell receptor beta chains sequenced from a single sample in a study of graft-versus-host responses after intestinal transplantation. No antigen has been assigned to these receptors. Sequencing was performed with immunoSEQ multiplex PCR; in TCRdb, only in-frame clones are kept and a portion is missing. The repertoire holds over 85,000 clones, with 90% to 95% as singletons. Here the sequenced sample was unstimulated CD8+ T cells sorted from spleen or lymph node cells, taken before intestinal transplant. The receptor set was obtained from a human donor who received an intestinal transplant.

V and J are TRBV4-3 and TRBJ2-3; D might be TRBD2 (6 bases). Trimming took 2 bases from V and 5 from J, leaving 20 bases between them. Looked up from germline, CDR1 is LGHNA and CDR2 is YSLEER. The CDR3 has 17 residues. The DNA for the CDR3 is TGCGCCAGCAGCCAATCCCAGGCCAGTGGGGGAGGAGATACGCAGTATTTT. Translating it yields CASSQSQASGGGDTQYF.

The chain joins TRBV27 to TRBJ1-2; D is ambiguous. There are 13 residues in the CDR3. CDR1 and CDR2 from the germline V gene are MNHEY and SMNVEV (reference sequence). V gave up 0 bases and J gave up 4 bases, with 6 bases separating them. The CDR3 loop is CASSLSTTYGYTF. DNA of the CDR3: TGTGCCAGCAGTTTATCCACAACCTATGGCTACACCTTC.

This clone was observed once. This sequence joins TRBV6-5 and TRBJ2-1; 11 positions agree with TRBD2. Trimming cost V 5 bases and J 5 bases; bases outside gene matches: 2. Germline V lookup: CDR1 MNHEY, CDR2 SVGAGI. The CDR3 length is 14 residues. The CDR3: CASSRLAGNNEQFF. CDR3 sequence (DNA): TGTGCCAGCAGTCGACTAGCGGGAAACAATGAGCAGTTCTTC.

The rearrangement uses TRBV11-1 and TRBJ1-1; weak D call: TRBD1 (5 bases). There are 13 residues in the CDR3. Germline CDR1 is SGHAT and CDR2 is FQDESV (reference sequence). Trimming cost V 8 bases and J 1 base, with 11 bases left between them. CDR3 protein: CASGIRENTEAFF. The DNA for the CDR3 is TGTGCCAGCGGCATCAGGGAGAACACTGAAGCTTTCTTT. Drawing the rest from reference TRBV11-1 and TRBJ1-1, the complete variable domain is EAEVAQSPRYKITEKSQAVAFWCDPISGHATLYWYRQILGQGPELLVQFQDESVVDDSQLPKDRFSAERLKGVDSTLKIQPAELGDSAMYLCASGIRENTEAFFGQGTRLTVV.

Only one count was recorded for this clone. The V call is TRBV5-4, the J call TRBJ2-5; D perhaps matches TRBD1 (6 bases). TRBJ2-7 explains the end of the DNA better; the J call may be wrong. This CDR3 region has 15 residues. Germline loops: CDR1 SGHNT, CDR2 YYREEE (reference sequence). DNA for the CDR3: TGTGCCAGCAGCTTGCTCGGAACAGGGTCCGACGAGCAGTACTTC. Its protein product is CASSLLGTGSDEQYF.

As DNA, the CDR3 is TGTGCCAGCAGCCAAAACGTCGGAGGTCTAGCGGGATACTTCAATGAGCAGTTCTTC. Encoded protein: CASSQNVGGLAGYFNEQFF. J is TRBJ2-1 and V is TRBV4-2; 9 nucleotides align to TRBD2. The CDR3 runs 19 residues. CDR1 and CDR2 from the germline V gene are LGHNA and YNFKEQ. V was clipped by 2 bases and J by 6 bases; unmatched bases: 17.

The rearrangement links TRBV13 to TRBJ2-1; D may be TRBD2 (5 bases). Germline values: CDR1 PRHDT, CDR2 FYEKMQ (reference sequence). V gave up 5 bases and J gave up 6 bases, with 14 bases separating them. The CDR3 contains 14 residues. CDR3 in amino acids: CASSDGLRGNEQFF. As DNA, the CDR3 is TGTGCCAGCAGCGACGGACTTCGGGGCAATGAGCAGTTCTTC.

The chain combines TRBV10-2 with TRBJ2-7, with TRBD1 matching 9 bases. With V trimmed by 3 bases and J by 3 bases, 9 bases remained unmatched. Germline V gene sequence: CDR1 WSHSY, CDR2 SAAADI. The CDR3 contains 16 residues. CDR3 in amino acids: CASSEPGQGAFYEQYF. The CDR3 nucleotides read TGCGCCAGCAGTGAACCGGGACAGGGAGCGTTCTACGAGCAGTACTTC.

The chain couples TRBV30 to TRBJ2-1; no clear D gene. The CDR3 spans 14 residues. Germline loops: CDR1 GTSNPN, CDR2 SVGIG (reference sequence). The V gene lost 5 bases and the J gene lost 0 bases, with 11 bases spanning the gap. CDR3 in DNA: TGTGCCTGGTCCCCGTTATCCTCCTACAATGAGCAGTTCTTC. It codes for CAWSPLSSYNEQFF.

This chain uses TRBV7-8 with TRBJ2-7; unclear D gene. CDR1 is SGHVS and CDR2 is FQNEAQ in the germline V gene. The CDR3 is made up of 11 amino acids. V was pared by 5 bases and J by 4 bases, with 6 bases between. The CDR3 region is CASSGDYEQYF. In nucleotides, the CDR3 is TGTGCCAGCAGCGGAGATTACGAGCAGTACTTC.

This sequence joins TRBV13 and TRBJ1-2, with 9 bases aligning to TRBD1. Per germline, CDR1 PRHDT and CDR2 FYEKMQ (reference sequence). The V segment lost 4 bases and the J segment 8 bases; nucleotides outside the gene matches: 8. This CDR3 is 14 amino acids long. The CDR3: CASSSRGQGGGYTF. In DNA, the CDR3 is TGTGCCAGCAGCTCTCGGGGACAGGGTGGCGGCTACACCTTC.

The chain recombines TRBV5-1 with TRBJ2-1; 10 bases align to TRBD1. The CDR3 has 16 residues. Looked up from germline, CDR1 is SGHRS and CDR2 is YFSETQ. V shed 3 bases and J 3 bases; nucleotides not matched to a gene: 6. In DNA form, the CDR3 reads TGCGCCAGCAGCTCCTGGGACAGGGGTTTCTACAATGAGCAGTTCTTC. This translates into CASSSWDRGFYNEQFF.

The chain recombines TRBV4-2 with TRBJ2-1; D possibly corresponds to TRBD2 (5 bases). Per germline, CDR1 LGHNA and CDR2 YNFKEQ. The CDR3 is 13 amino acids. V was cut by 3 bases and J by 12 bases, with 15 bases left in between. The CDR3 DNA reads as TGTGCCAGCAGCCATGATACAGCGGCAGTGCAGTTCTTC. Protein product: CASSHDTAAVQFF.

J is TRBJ2-7 and V is TRBV28, with 10 bases that match TRBD1. Germline CDR1 and CDR2: MDHEN and SYDVKM. The CDR3 contains 16 residues. Unmatched junction bases numbered 12, after V lost 7 bases and J lost 3 bases. The CDR3 reads CASNTRMGTGVYEQYF. In nucleotides, the CDR3 is TGTGCCAGCAATACGCGAATGGGGACAGGGGTCTACGAGCAGTACTTC.

V gene TRBV4-1 combines with J gene TRBJ1-2, with a possible D match to TRBD1 (5 bases). Germline assignment: CDR1 MGHRA and CDR2 YSYEKL. Trimming removed 0 bases from V and 6 bases from J, with 11 bases in between. The CDR3 has 14 residues. In nucleotides, the CDR3 is TGCGCCAGCAGCCAAGAGCGGGGGTCGGATGGCTACACCTTC. This translates into CASSQERGSDGYTF.

The rearrangement joins TRBV9 to TRBJ1-6; D gene unclear. Germline-derived CDR1 and CDR2 are SGDLS and YYNGEE. Trimming pared 2 bases from V and 0 bases from J, leaving 6 bases between. The CDR3 contains 15 residues. CDR3 in amino acids: CASSVGSSYNSPLHF. The CDR3 DNA is TGTGCCAGCAGCGTTGGGAGCTCCTATAATTCACCCCTCCACTTT.